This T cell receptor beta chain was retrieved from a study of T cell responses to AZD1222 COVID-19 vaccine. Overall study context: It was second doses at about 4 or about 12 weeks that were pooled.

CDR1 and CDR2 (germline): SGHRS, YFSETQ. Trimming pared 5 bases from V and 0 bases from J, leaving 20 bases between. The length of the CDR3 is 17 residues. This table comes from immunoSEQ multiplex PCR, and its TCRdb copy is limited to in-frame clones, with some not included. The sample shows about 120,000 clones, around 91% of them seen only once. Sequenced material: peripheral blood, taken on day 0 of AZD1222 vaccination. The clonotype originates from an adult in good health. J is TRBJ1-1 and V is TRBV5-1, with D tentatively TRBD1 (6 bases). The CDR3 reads CASSSSPRTVMNTEAFF. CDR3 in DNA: TGCGCCAGCAGTTCCTCTCCCCGGACAGTCATGAACACTGAAGCTTTCTTT.